This T cell receptor (beta chain) was sequenced for a study of cytomegalovirus exposure and HLA in healthy donors. Study-level findings and limits: It was reported that the classifier diagnosed cytomegalovirus status with high specificity and sensitivity in both the original and validation cohorts. The study labeled approximately 150 TCR beta chains cytomegalovirus-associated.

Points on this clone: Its antigen remains unknown.

The primer mix had 60 Vbeta and 13 Jbeta primers. Repertoires were generated with immunoSEQ multiplex PCR, while TCRdb's copy carries only in-frame clones and drops some. In the table there are over 90,000 clones, 60% to 80% of which are singletons. The CDR3 spans 15 residues. Germline CDR1 and CDR2: SGHRS and YFSETQ. V was shortened by 2 bases and J by 5 bases, with 15 bases between the two germline ends. This sequence was found in a man in his fifties in good health and CMV-seropositive. Sequencing was carried out using PBMCs. The J gene is TRBJ2-3, the V gene TRBV5-1; tentatively, D is TRBD2 (5 bases). This CDR3 reads CASSLGQDSGDTQYF. The CDR3 DNA follows: TGCGCCAGCAGCTTAGGGCAGGACTCTGGAGATACGCAGTATTTT. The whole variable domain, remainder taken from reference TRBV5-1 and TRBJ2-3, is KAGVTQTPRYLIKTRGQQVTLSCSPISGHRSVSWYQQTPGQGLQFLFEYFSETQRNKGNFPGRFSGRQFSNSRSEMNVSTLELGDSALYLCASSLGQDSGDTQYFGPGTRLTVL.